The 8 T cell receptor beta chains below were found in one sample sequenced in a study of CD8 T cells in Susac syndrome. Random-hexamer reverse transcription was applied to roughly 0.5 to 1 ug RNA. TCRdb re-analysed the immunoSEQ multiplex PCR reads in MiXCR, keeping a single row per CDR3 protein. The sample records about 180,000 distinct CDR3 sequences, more than 90% being singletons. Sequenced material: CD4+ T cells from PBMCs. The receptors come from a human donor with multiple sclerosis.

The V gene is TRBV6-5, the J gene TRBJ2-2; D is perhaps TRBD1 or TRBD2 (5 bases each). Trimming took off 10 bases at V and 7 bases at J, with 19 bases between the two ends. CDR1 is MNHEY and CDR2 is SVGAGI in the germline V gene. CDR3 size: 14 residues. CDR3 residues: CATRAGRSIGELFF. The CDR3 DNA is TGTGCCACCCGGGCAGGGAGAAGTATCGGGGAGCTGTTTTTT.

The rearrangement links TRBV3-1 to TRBJ1-6; D is perhaps TRBD1 (5 bases). The CDR3 is 14 amino acids. The germline CDR1 and CDR2 sequences are LGHDT and YNNKEL (reference sequence). The ends were cut back, 4 bases at V and 7 bases at J, with 11 bases in the middle. CDR3 nucleotides: TGTGCCAGCAGCCCGGTCCAGGGAAATTCACCCCTCCACTTT. It specifies CASSPVQGNSPLHF.

The rearrangement uses TRBV3-1 and TRBJ2-5; D possibly corresponds to TRBD1 (6 bases). The CDR3 consists of 15 residues. Germline V gene lookup returns CDR1 LGHDT and CDR2 YNNKEL (reference sequence). V was pared by 3 bases and J by 2 bases, with 13 bases between. CDR3 protein: CASSHPRGGQETQYF. CDR3 DNA sequence: TGTGCCAGCAGCCACCCCAGGGGCGGTCAAGAGACCCAGTACTTC.

This chain connects TRBV2 to TRBJ1-1, with D possibly matching TRBD1 (5 bases). Germline assignment: CDR1 SNHLY and CDR2 FYNNEI. V shed 1 base and J shed 1 base, with 7 bases lying between them. This CDR3 comprises 14 residues. CDR3 bases: TGTGCCAGCAGTGAAGTTGGGGGGAACACTGAAGCTTTCTTT. This encodes CASSEVGGNTEAFF.

The rearrangement links TRBV6-6 to TRBJ1-6; D is perhaps TRBD1 (6 bases). This CDR3 has 14 residues. The ends were cut back, 4 bases at V and 7 bases at J, with 11 bases in the middle. The germline V gene encodes CDR1 MNHNY and CDR2 SVGAGI (reference sequence). As DNA, the CDR3 is TGTGCCAGCAGTTTCCGGGACACAAATTCACCCCTCCACTTT. This codes for CASSFRDTNSPLHF.

The chain links TRBV10-3 to TRBJ2-1; D remains ambiguous. V was cut by 4 bases and J by 8 bases, with 12 bases left in between. Germline CDR1 and CDR2: ENHRY and SYGVKD. The CDR3 extends over 13 amino acids. In DNA, the CDR3 is TGTGCCATCAGTGTAACCCCAACGGATGAGCAGTTCTTC. Protein product: CAISVTPTDEQFF.

CDR3 bases: TGTGCCAGCAGCCAGGGAATTTCACCCCTCCACTTT. Amino acid sequence: CASSQGISPLHF. This chain uses TRBV4-2 with TRBJ1-6; D remains unclear. The germline V gene has CDR1 LGHNA and CDR2 YNFKEQ. V was shortened by 3 bases and J by 9 bases, with 6 bases between the two germline ends. The CDR3 loop spans 12 amino acids.

The chain is built from TRBV9 and TRBJ1-1; D uncertain. The V gene's germline CDR1 is SGDLS and CDR2 YYNGEE. The germline V and J ends were trimmed by 2 bases and 2 bases, with 7 bases remaining between them. The CDR3 length is 13 residues. CDR3: CASSVHSNTEAFF. Written as DNA, the CDR3 is TGTGCCAGCAGCGTGCACAGCAACACTGAAGCTTTCTTT.